This is a list of T cell receptor beta chains from one sample in a study of T cell responses to AZD1222 COVID-19 vaccine. Sequencing used immunoSEQ multiplex PCR; TCRdb keeps in-frame clones, though not all of them. This table holds under 200,000 clones, under 95% found once. Source: peripheral blood, taken on day 0 of MenACWY control vaccination. These receptors came from an adult in good health. The CDR3 runs from the conserved cysteine through the conserved F or W. The D gene is left open where the match is weak. The size field is filled for only some rows; it gives once, few, many or a size class.

j_gene	abundance	v_gene	d_gene	CDR3aa	CDR3nt
TRBJ1-3	NA	TRBV15	NA	CATSRRRDPYGNTIYF	TGTGCCACCAGCAGACGAAGAGATCCTTATGGAAACACCATATATTTT
TRBJ2-2	NA	TRBV12-3/TRBV12-4	NA	CASSFGYTGELFF	TGTGCCAGCAGTTTTGGCTACACCGGGGAGCTGTTTTTT
TRBJ2-1	NA	TRBV4-2	TRBD2	CASSQGASGSAHPQFF	TGTGCCAGCAGCCAAGGGGCTAGCGGGAGTGCCCATCCTCAGTTCTTC
TRBJ2-7	NA	TRBV6-6	TRBD2	CASSSLAGTAYEQYF	TGTGCCAGCAGTTCCTTAGCGGGAACAGCCTACGAGCAGTACTTC
TRBJ2-1	NA	TRBV7-2	NA	CASSPIVGSANEQFF	TGTGCCAGCAGCCCTATTGTGGGAAGTGCTAATGAGCAGTTCTTC
TRBJ1-1	NA	TRBV30	NA	CAWNGGGGTEAFF	TGTGCCTGGAACGGCGGGGGAGGCACTGAAGCTTTCTTT
TRBJ1-2	NA	TRBV30	NA	CACPDRDLGYTF	TGTGCCTGTCCAGACCGGGACCTTGGCTACACCTTC
TRBJ1-3	few	TRBV9	NA	CASSVDAVFGNTIYF	TGTGCCAGCAGCGTAGATGCGGTATTTGGAAACACCATATATTTT
TRBJ2-5	NA	TRBV6-2/TRBV6-3	NA	CASSSPTILQETQYF	TGTGCCAGCAGTTCCCCGACTATACTCCAAGAGACCCAGTACTTC
TRBJ1-3	NA	TRBV7-8	NA	CASSLRGNTIYF	TGTGCCAGCAGCTTACGGGGAAACACCATATATTTT
TRBJ1-4	NA	TRBV7-8	TRBD1	CASSFDRGHEKLFF	TGTGCCAGCAGCTTCGACAGGGGGCATGAAAAACTGTTTTTT
TRBJ2-1	NA	TRBV9	TRBD1	CASSVATGGVDEQFF	TGTGCCAGCAGCGTAGCGACAGGGGGTGTCGATGAGCAGTTCTTC
TRBJ2-3	NA	TRBV2	TRBD2	CASRASGTDTQYF	TGTGCCAGCAGGGCTAGCGGGACAGATACGCAGTATTTT
TRBJ2-2	NA	TRBV7-2	NA	CASSLVGTANTGELFF	TGTGCCAGCAGCTTAGTTGGCACAGCGAACACCGGGGAGCTGTTTTTT
TRBJ2-4	NA	TRBV6-2/TRBV6-3	NA	CASSTPRRAHSNIQYF	TGTGCCAGCAGTACGCCGAGGAGGGCCCATAGCAACATTCAGTACTTC
TRBJ1-6	NA	TRBV27	NA	CASSLKGWSPLHF	TGTGCCAGCAGTTTGAAGGGCTGGTCACCCCTCCACTTT
TRBJ2-1	NA	TRBV29-1	NA	CSVDKGSGNEQFF	TGCAGCGTTGATAAAGGGAGCGGGAATGAGCAGTTCTTC
TRBJ2-1	NA	TRBV29-1	TRBD2	CSVVGSGRVNEQFF	TGCAGCGTTGTTGGTAGCGGGAGGGTCAATGAGCAGTTCTTC
TRBJ2-1	NA	TRBV9	NA	CASSVVASRNNEQFF	TGTGCCAGCAGCGTAGTTGCTAGCCGAAACAATGAGCAGTTCTTC
TRBJ1-6	NA	TRBV19	TRBD1	CASRKGQGEEYGSPLHF	TGTGCCAGCCGGAAGGGACAGGGGGAAGAATACGGCTCACCCCTCCACTTT
TRBJ2-2	NA	TRBV5-6	TRBD1	CASSLFRTGRTGELFF	TGTGCCAGCAGCCTCTTTCGGACAGGGAGGACCGGGGAGCTGTTTTTT
TRBJ1-1	NA	TRBV29-1	TRBD1	CSADPTGMNTEAFF	TGCAGCGCGGATCCGACAGGGATGAACACTGAAGCTTTCTTT
TRBJ1-1	NA	TRBV5-1	NA	CASSLAGGITEAFF	TGCGCCAGCAGCTTGGCTGGGGGCATAACTGAAGCTTTCTTT
TRBJ2-5	NA	TRBV7-2	NA	CASSYLPPGETQYF	TGTGCCAGCAGCTACCTACCCCCGGGGGAGACCCAGTACTTC
TRBJ1-2	NA	TRBV28	TRBD1	CASRTGLNYGYTF	TGTGCCAGTAGGACAGGGCTAAACTATGGCTACACCTTC
TRBJ1-2	NA	TRBV4-2	TRBD1	CASSRDRVGGYTF	TGTGCCAGCAGCCGAGACAGGGTCGGCGGCTACACCTTC
TRBJ1-2	NA	TRBV18	TRBD1	CASSRTTGTDYGYTF	TGTGCCAGCTCACGAACCACTGGGACAGACTATGGCTACACCTTC
TRBJ2-2	NA	TRBV28	TRBD2	CASIWGGLAGGPTGELFF	TGTGCCTCCATATGGGGGGGACTAGCGGGAGGGCCGACCGGGGAGCTGTTTTTT
TRBJ2-3	NA	TRBV13	TRBD1	CASRFGQGTDTQYF	TGTGCCAGCAGATTCGGACAGGGCACAGATACGCAGTATTTT
TRBJ2-5	NA	TRBV29-1	TRBD2	CSVGGAGARGGTQYF	TGCAGCGTTGGAGGAGCGGGAGCCCGGGGGGGCACCCAGTACTTC
TRBJ1-3	NA	TRBV27	NA	CASSPITRQVSGNTIYF	TGTGCCAGCAGTCCGATTACCCGACAGGTCTCTGGAAACACCATATATTTT
TRBJ1-1	NA	TRBV9	NA	CASSLEEHWPEDTEAFF	TGTGCCAGCAGTCTCGAGGAGCATTGGCCTGAGGACACTGAAGCTTTCTTT
TRBJ2-2	NA	TRBV30	TRBD2	CAWSLTSKDGELFF	TGTGCCTGGAGTCTGACTAGCAAAGACGGGGAGCTGTTTTTT
TRBJ2-5	NA	TRBV11-3	NA	CASSKGTHQETQYF	TGTGCCAGCAGCAAAGGCACACACCAAGAGACCCAGTACTTC
TRBJ2-1	NA	TRBV7-9	TRBD2	CASSPRLAGDHNEQFF	TGTGCCAGCAGCCCCCGACTAGCGGGAGATCACAATGAGCAGTTCTTC
TRBJ1-1	few	TRBV19	NA	CASSHRGGSSHVDTEAFF	TGTGCCAGTAGTCACCGGGGGGGGTCCTCCCATGTGGACACTGAAGCTTTCTTT
TRBJ1-1	NA	TRBV5-1	TRBD1	CASRVDRGNTEAFF	TGCGCCAGCAGGGTAGACAGGGGCAACACTGAAGCTTTCTTT
TRBJ2-5	once	TRBV29-1	TRBD2	CSVDGLAGEVNQETQYF	TGCAGCGTTGACGGACTAGCGGGAGAGGTGAACCAAGAGACCCAGTACTTC
TRBJ2-5	NA	TRBV5-4	NA	CASSLGPRRETQYF	TGTGCCAGCAGCCTGGGACCAAGAAGGGAGACCCAGTACTTC
TRBJ2-5	NA	TRBV6-5	TRBD1	CASGREQGEEETQYF	TGTGCCAGCGGTCGAGAACAGGGGGAGGAAGAGACCCAGTACTTC
TRBJ1-2	NA	TRBV6-1	NA	CASSERWDNYGYTF	TGTGCCAGCAGTGAAAGGTGGGACAACTATGGCTACACCTTC
TRBJ1-4	NA	TRBV9	TRBD1	CASSVGTGINEKLFF	TGTGCCAGCAGCGTAGGGACAGGGATTAATGAAAAACTGTTTTTT
TRBJ2-1	NA	TRBV30	NA	CAWSVPTAPYNEQFF	TGTGCCTGGAGTGTACCAACGGCCCCCTACAATGAGCAGTTCTTC
TRBJ2-5	NA	TRBV5-1	NA	CASSFLAQETQYF	TGCGCCAGCAGCTTTCTAGCGCAAGAGACCCAGTACTTC
TRBJ2-7	NA	TRBV30	NA	CAWRRQAYEQYF	TGTGCCTGGAGGCGACAGGCCTACGAGCAGTACTTC
TRBJ1-3	NA	TRBV5-1	NA	CASSYTGGLNSGNTIYF	TGCGCCAGCAGCTATACCGGGGGCCTCAATTCTGGAAACACCATATATTTT
TRBJ1-1	NA	TRBV30	NA	CAWSEGSGPRGTEAFF	TGTGCCTGGAGTGAGGGGTCGGGCCCACGTGGAACTGAAGCTTTCTTT